This T cell receptor beta chain came from a study of T cells in Graves' hyperthyroidism and ophthalmopathy. Regarding the study as a whole: In the blood, most expanded thyroid clonotypes above 0.001 appeared as well. Ophthalmopathy cases were set apart from stable hyperthyroidism by a 13 V-J model.

When ophthalmopathy did not progress within 18 months, Graves' hyperthyroidism was considered stable. Hyperthyroidism in the patients, aged 18 to 65, was newly diagnosed and under 2 months in duration. Points on this clonotype: The antigen is not known.

Amplification of TCR beta CDR3 regions used RNA as the template. First-round RT-PCR targeting the TCR CDR3 was performed with the HTBI primer set. From the multiplex PCR reads, TCRdb called clonotypes with MiXCR, one entry per CDR3 protein. The sample shows hundreds of thousands of distinct CDR3 sequences, 46% of them seen only once. CDR1 and CDR2 (germline): LNHNV, YYDKDF (reference sequence). The CDR3 has 15 amino acids. Trimming removed 10 bases at V and 8 bases at J, with 21 bases between. Material for sequencing was peripheral blood or thyroid tissue (not recorded which). The V and J genes are TRBV15 and TRBJ1-6, with D perhaps matching TRBD1 (5 bases). This receptor was taken from a woman aged 18-29 years with Graves' hyperthyroidism. CDR3 protein: CASSAPGGTDSPLHF. CDR3 DNA sequence: TGTGCCAGCTCAGCTCCCGGGGGGACCGATTCACCCCTCCACTTT.